This entry lists 20 T cell receptor beta chains sequenced from one sample in a study of T cell changes during pregnancy in multiple sclerosis. Clones were read by immunoSEQ multiplex PCR, and TCRdb kept only the in-frame ones, dropping some. The sample consists of 65,000 to 95,000 clones, 93% of them appearing once. The starting material was peripheral blood, obtained after pregnancy. Receptors were obtained from a female donor in good health, enrolled as a control in a pregnancy study.

The V and J genes are TRBV30 and TRBJ1-2; 8 bases line up with TRBD1. The CDR3 sequence is 13 residues long. Trimming cost V 1 base and J 9 bases; bases outside gene matches: 7. Germline CDR1 GTSNPN, CDR2 SVGIG (reference sequence). The CDR3 reads CAWSAPDRDSYTF. CDR3 coding DNA: TGTGCCTGGAGTGCTCCGGACAGGGACAGCTACACCTTC.

The gene calls are TRBV11-3 and TRBJ2-2; 9 bases match TRBD2. J lost 5 bases, V lost 5 bases, and 6 bases had no gene match. Germline V gene data show CDR1 as SGHNT and CDR2 as YENEEA. The CDR3 is made up of 15 amino acids. The CDR3 DNA follows: TGTGCCAGCAGCGCAGGGACTAGCATTACCGGGGAGCTGTTTTTT. Translated: CASSAGTSITGELFF.

The count of this clone is one. The rearrangement links TRBV6-1 to TRBJ1-3; possibly TRBD1 for D (5 bases). Germline loops: CDR1 MNHNS, CDR2 SASEGT. The CDR3 totals 13 residues. V lost 6 bases, J lost 5 bases, and 11 bases lay in between. CDR3 in amino acids: CASRWGDRNTIYF. CDR3 nucleotide sequence: TGTGCCAGCAGGTGGGGGGATCGAAACACCATATATTTT.

The CDR3 spells CASSLDGNLNNEQFF. CDR3 DNA: TGCGCCAGCAGCTTGGACGGGAACCTTAACAATGAGCAGTTCTTC. The chain carries TRBV5-1 and TRBJ2-1, with a weak D call TRBD2 (5 bases). The CDR3 has 15 residues. V lost 0 bases to trimming and J lost 5 bases, with 12 bases between them. Germline CDR1 and CDR2: SGHRS and YFSETQ.

This chain uses TRBV4-2 with TRBJ2-3; 9 bases map to TRBD2. Germline V gene sequence: CDR1 LGHNA, CDR2 YNFKEQ. Trimming removed 0 bases from V and 5 bases from J; junction bases left unmatched: 6. The CDR3 is 16 amino acids. The CDR3, as DNA: TGTGCCAGCAGCCAAGACAAAGCGGGGGGCTTAGATACGCAGTATTTT. Encoded protein: CASSQDKAGGLDTQYF.

The gene calls are TRBV7-9 and TRBJ2-1; 11 bases line up with TRBD2. This CDR3 is 18 amino acids long. The V gene's germline CDR1 is SEHNR and CDR2 FQNEAQ (reference sequence). The junction had 8 bases not matched to a gene; V was cut back by 0 bases and J by 4 bases. As DNA, the CDR3 is TGTGCCAGCAGCTTAGCCCCACCACTAGCGGGAGTATACAATGAGCAGTTCTTC. Translation gives CASSLAPPLAGVYNEQFF. Together with reference TRBV7-9 and TRBJ2-1, the CDR3 gives the full variable domain: DTGVSQNPRHKITKRGQNVTFRCDPISEHNRLYWYRQTLGQGPEFLTYFQNEAQLEKSRLLSDRFSAERPKGSFSTLEIQRTEQGDSAMYLCASSLAPPLAGVYNEQFFGPGTRLTVL.

The chain couples TRBV19 to TRBJ1-2, with 10 positions matching TRBD1. With 3 bases clipped from V and 5 bases from J, the junction kept 6 bases outside the gene matches. CDR3 length: 15 residues. The V gene's germline CDR1 is LNHDA and CDR2 SQIVND (reference sequence). The CDR3 DNA follows: TGTGCCAGTAGTATGCGCCGGGACAGGGGTTATGGCTACACCTTC. Its protein is CASSMRRDRGYGYTF.

The genes are TRBV7-6 and TRBJ1-1; TRBD1 is a possible D gene (5 bases). V lost 5 bases, J lost 8 bases, and 18 bases lay in between. The CDR3 extends over 14 amino acids. The germline CDR1 and CDR2 sequences are SGHVS and FNYEAQ. The CDR3: CASSKGSGGSEAFF. The CDR3 DNA reads TGTGCCAGCAGCAAGGGGTCCGGAGGGAGCGAAGCTTTCTTT.

V is TRBV11-2 and J is TRBJ2-1, with TRBD2 as a possible D gene (5 bases). Germline CDR1 and CDR2: SGHAT and FQNNGV. This CDR3 has 13 amino acids. V lost 4 bases to trimming and J lost 8 bases, with 12 bases between them. The DNA of the CDR3 is TGTGCCAGCAGCTGGGGAGTCTGGGATGAGCAGTTCTTC. Protein sequence: CASSWGVWDEQFF.

The CDR3 sequence is CAWSTRDWNTEAFF. The CDR3 DNA follows: TGTGCCTGGAGTACGCGGGACTGGAACACTGAAGCTTTCTTT. The chain has TRBV30 and TRBJ1-1; possible D gene TRBD1, 5 bases. CDR1 and CDR2 (germline): GTSNPN, SVGIG (reference sequence). This CDR3 contains 14 residues. V was trimmed by 2 bases and J by 1 base, leaving 11 bases between them.

This chain uses TRBV2 with TRBJ2-7; D gene unclear. CDR1 SNHLY and CDR2 FYNNEI come from the germline V gene. V gave up 8 bases and J gave up 5 bases, with 19 bases separating them. The CDR3 totals 14 residues. The DNA for the CDR3 is TGTGCCAGCTCAATGGGTAGCTCGGTCCACGAGCAGTACTTC. Its translation is CASSMGSSVHEQYF.

This sequence joins TRBV2 and TRBJ1-1, with 8 bases fitting TRBD1. The CDR3 runs to 15 residues. CDR1 and CDR2 from the germline V gene are SNHLY and FYNNEI. The trim removed 3 bases at V and 4 bases at J, leaving 7 bases unmatched. The chain's CDR3 is CASSEGDRSATEAFF. The CDR3 region has the DNA TGTGCCAGCAGTGAGGGGGACAGGTCCGCCACTGAAGCTTTCTTT.

This chain joins TRBV7-8 and TRBJ1-3; 7 nucleotides line up with TRBD1. The CDR3 contains 16 residues. V dropped 5 bases and J dropped 0; count of bases not matched to a gene: 7. Per germline, CDR1 SGHVS and CDR2 FQNEAQ. This CDR3 is CASSIRDSSSGNTIYF. The CDR3 DNA follows: TGTGCCAGCAGCATCCGGGACAGCAGCTCTGGAAACACCATATATTTT.

V usage is TRBV2 and J usage is TRBJ1-4, with no clear D. The CDR3 covers 13 residues. CDR1 and CDR2 from the germline V gene are SNHLY and FYNNEI. The ends were cut back, 7 bases at V and 2 bases at J, with 8 bases in the middle. As DNA, the CDR3 is TGTGCCAGCAACCAGGTTACTAATGAAAAACTGTTTTTT. The encoded protein is CASNQVTNEKLFF.

The genes are TRBV19 and TRBJ1-2; D ambiguous. This CDR3 has 11 amino acids. V was clipped by 9 bases and J by 6 bases, with 11 bases between them. Germline loops: CDR1 LNHDA, CDR2 SQIVND (reference sequence). The CDR3 protein is CASTYRDGYTF. The CDR3 region has the DNA TGTGCCAGCACTTATCGGGATGGCTACACCTTC.

This chain joins TRBV5-1 and TRBJ2-7; no clear D. This CDR3 contains 14 residues. Per germline, CDR1 SGHRS and CDR2 YFSETQ. V gave up 4 bases and J gave up 0 bases, with 11 bases separating them. CDR3 nucleotide sequence: TGCGCCAGCAGCCCCGGGTGGAGCTCCTACGAGCAGTACTTC. Residues: CASSPGWSSYEQYF.

The J gene is TRBJ1-1, the V gene TRBV5-1; D might be TRBD1 (6 bases). The V end was cut by 4 bases, the J end by 6 bases, with 13 bases between. This CDR3 contains 13 residues. Germline V lookup: CDR1 SGHRS, CDR2 YFSETQ. The CDR3 reads CASSQQGRSEAFF. DNA of the CDR3: TGCGCCAGCAGCCAACAGGGAAGATCTGAAGCTTTCTTT.

This chain uses TRBV11-2 with TRBJ2-3; 7 bases agree with TRBD2. The CDR3 length is 16 residues. Losses at the gene ends were 5 bases for V and 4 bases for J; bases not matched to a gene: 12. The germline V gene encodes CDR1 SGHAT and CDR2 FQNNGV. This CDR3 is CASSLLDAGAADTQYF. For the CDR3, the DNA is TGTGCCAGCAGCCTACTCGACGCGGGAGCAGCAGATACGCAGTATTTT.

This chain joins TRBV4-1 and TRBJ1-2, with a tentative D call TRBD1 (6 bases). Germline V gene lookup returns CDR1 MGHRA and CDR2 YSYEKL. Trimming took off 1 base at V and 0 bases at J, with 15 bases between the two ends. The CDR3 contains 17 residues. This CDR3 reads CASSQGTWTATNYGYTF. As DNA, the CDR3 is TGCGCCAGCAGCCAAGGTACCTGGACAGCTACTAACTATGGCTACACCTTC.

The chain combines TRBV5-1 with TRBJ1-1; possibly TRBD1 for D (6 bases). Germline values: CDR1 SGHRS, CDR2 YFSETQ. Trimming pared 3 bases from V and 2 bases from J, leaving 14 bases between. CDR3 length equals 15 residues. The CDR3 DNA reads TGCGCCAGCAGCTCCACAGGGCCGACAAACACTGAAGCTTTCTTT. It translates to CASSSTGPTNTEAFF.